The T cell receptor (beta chain) described here comes from a study of siplizumab effects on memory and regulatory T cells. Assay used: immunoSEQ multiplex PCR; TCRdb lists only in-frame clones, some missing. Found here are around 100,000 clones, about 93% of them singletons; the top ten hold 0.9% to 1.3%. Germline CDR1 reads MDHEN; CDR2 reads SYDVKM. CDR3 length equals 10 residues. V lost 10 bases, J lost 5 bases, and 9 bases lay in between. Material: CD4+ T cells sorted from blood. The clonotype originates from a human donor in good health. The genes are TRBV28 and TRBJ2-7; D unclear. CDR3 nucleotide sequence: TGTGCCACCTTACTACACGAGCAGTACTTC. Translated: CATLLHEQYF.